The source of this T cell receptor beta chain is a study of shared clonotypes between healthy human individuals. Trimming removed 5 bases at V and 2 bases at J, with 15 bases between. CDR1 and CDR2 (germline): SGHTA, FQGNSA. The CDR3 has 15 amino acids. Only in-frame clones appear in the TCRdb table, and some are missing; sequencing was by immunoSEQ multiplex PCR. This table holds some 1.5 million clones, 98% found once. The chain joins TRBV7-2 to TRBJ2-5, with D tentatively TRBD2 (7 bases). The sequenced material came from naive CD4+ T cells sorted from blood. This sample's subset: CD45RA+ positively selected. The TCR sequence derives from a young man in good health. The CDR3 is CASSRLKGGQETQYF. In DNA, the CDR3 is TGTGCCAGCAGCCGACTGAAGGGGGGGCAAGAGACCCAGTACTTC.